The rows below give T cell receptor beta chains drawn from one sample of a study of shared T cell receptors in the human thymus. Clones were sequenced by immunoSEQ multiplex PCR, and TCRdb holds only the in-frame ones, with some missing. The table has 540,000 or so clones, 75% to 80% seen once. This same sample was also taken into another study, of human thymus T cells.

Specimen: thymocytes. The source is a boy in the first two years of life with a congenital heart defect. CDR3s include the opening cysteine and the closing phenylalanine or tryptophan. Fields, in order: D gene, V gene, CDR3 length, J gene, clone size, CDR3 DNA, CDR3 protein. D genes are given only for firm matches. Clone size is given for some rows only: seen once, a few or many times, or a class if the clone is expanded.

TRBD1,TRBV10-1,13,TRBJ2-5,NA,TGCGCCAGCAGTGATGGACAGGGGGAGACCCAGTACTTC,CASSDGQGETQYF
NA,TRBV28,15,TRBJ1-1,NA,TGTGCCAGCAGTTCGCCCAGGGAGGTAAACACTGAAGCTTTCTTT,CASSSPREVNTEAFF
NA,TRBV5-1,13,TRBJ2-1,NA,TGCGCCAGCAGCTTGGCGCCCGTCCAGGAGCAGTTCTTC,CASSLAPVQEQFF
NA,TRBV4-3,17,TRBJ2-1,NA,TGCGCCAGCAGCCACCATCCGACGCGGTTCTCCTACAATGAGCAGTTCTTC,CASSHHPTRFSYNEQFF
NA,TRBV21-1,15,TRBJ2-7,NA,TGTGCCAGCAGCACCCGACTAGCGGGGGACTACGAGCAGTACTTC,CASSTRLAGDYEQYF
NA,TRBV11-3,13,TRBJ1-2,NA,TGTGCCAGCAGCCCCAACGCAGGGTATGGCTACACCTTC,CASSPNAGYGYTF
TRBD1,TRBV5-4,15,TRBJ1-4,NA,TGTGCCAGCAGCTTGGCAGGGGGCACTAATGAAAAACTGTTTTTT,CASSLAGGTNEKLFF
TRBD2,TRBV29-1,16,TRBJ2-1,NA,TGCAGCGTTGGTGGGACTAGCGGGAGAGAACACAATGAGCAGTTCTTC,CSVGGTSGREHNEQFF
NA,TRBV5-1,20,TRBJ1-1,NA,TGCGCCAGCAGCTTACGGGAGGAGGGGCCCGATCGGGGGGAGTCAACTGAAGCTTTCTTT,CASSLREEGPDRGESTEAFF
TRBD1,TRBV19,17,TRBJ1-2,NA,TGTGCCAGTAGTCCTAGGGACAGAGTAAGGGATAAAGGCGGCTACACCTTC,CASSPRDRVRDKGGYTF
NA,TRBV7-8,15,TRBJ2-7,NA,TGTGCCAGCAGCTGGGCCCGGGGGACCGTTTACGAGCAGTACTTC,CASSWARGTVYEQYF
TRBD1,TRBV19,18,TRBJ1-5,few,TGTGCCAGTAGCCCAATGGGCAAAACAGGGGAGGTCCATCAGCCCCAGCATTTT,CASSPMGKTGEVHQPQHF
TRBD1,TRBV27,16,TRBJ2-7,NA,TGTGCCAGCAGTTTATCCGGACAGGGCGTCCGCTACGAGCAGTACTTC,CASSLSGQGVRYEQYF
TRBD1,TRBV14,14,TRBJ1-1,NA,TGTGCCAGCAGCCATCGACAGGGGTGGACTGAAGCTTTCTTT,CASSHRQGWTEAFF
NA,TRBV21-1,19,TRBJ2-5,once,TGTGCCAGCAGCAAAAGTTGGGACACCCCGGGATCGAACCAAGAGACCCAGTACTTC,CASSKSWDTPGSNQETQYF
NA,TRBV6-1,12,TRBJ2-5,once,TGTGCCAGCAGTGAGCAGGAAGAGACCCAGTACTTC,CASSEQEETQYF
NA,TRBV25-1,14,TRBJ1-5,NA,TGTGCCAGCAGTGATTCTCGACGGGGGCAGCCCCAGCATTTT,CASSDSRRGQPQHF
TRBD1,TRBV15,16,TRBJ1-1,NA,TGTGCCACCAGCAGGGGACAGGGGGCAATGAACACTGAAGCTTTCTTT,CATSRGQGAMNTEAFF
NA,TRBV5-1,11,TRBJ2-1,NA,TGCGCCAGCAGCCAGCCGGGTCGGCAGTTCTTC,CASSQPGRQFF
TRBD1,TRBV6-1,14,TRBJ1-1,NA,TGTGCCAGCACGGGGACAGGGGCATTAGGTGAAGCTTTCTTT,CASTGTGALGEAFF
NA,TRBV5-1,14,TRBJ1-2,few,TGCGCCAGCAGCTTGTCCAGGGATAACTATGGCTACACCTTC,CASSLSRDNYGYTF
TRBD2,TRBV5-4,18,TRBJ2-2,NA,TGTGCCAGCAGCTTGGTTGGACTAGCGGGAGGGTGGTCCGGGGAGCTGTTTTTT,CASSLVGLAGGWSGELFF
NA,TRBV4-1,16,TRBJ2-2,NA,TGCGCCAGCAGCCAACAGGGCACGGAATGCACCGGGGAGCTGTTTTTT,CASSQQGTECTGELFF
TRBD1,TRBV7-8,15,TRBJ2-1,NA,TGTGCCAGCAGCTTAACGGGACAGGGGGCGGGTGAGCAGTTCTTC,CASSLTGQGAGEQFF
TRBD1,TRBV2,17,TRBJ2-7,NA,TGTGCCAGCAGTGAAGCCGTTCAGGGACAGGGCCCCAACGAGCAGTACTTC,CASSEAVQGQGPNEQYF
TRBD2,TRBV4-3,16,TRBJ2-1,few,TGCGCCAGCAGCCAGGGGACTAGCGGGAGGGCCAATGAGCAGTTCTTC,CASSQGTSGRANEQFF
TRBD2,TRBV4-3,17,TRBJ2-7,NA,TGCGCCAGCAGCCAAGAGGCGGGGGGTAGCGGCACTTACGAGCAGTACTTC,CASSQEAGGSGTYEQYF
NA,TRBV27,17,TRBJ2-2,NA,TGTGCCAGCGCCAATCTCGACAGTAAGAAGGGGACCGGGGAGCTGTTTTTT,CASANLDSKKGTGELFF
NA,TRBV27,16,TRBJ2-7,NA,TGTGCCAGCAGTCCACTAGGTAGGACTACTGAGTACGAGCAGTACTTC,CASSPLGRTTEYEQYF
NA,TRBV9,18,TRBJ2-5,NA,TGTGCCAGCAGCGTAGAAGGCGCGCGGAGGGGGCCAGAAGAGACCCAGTACTTC,CASSVEGARRGPEETQYF
NA,TRBV7-9,12,TRBJ1-1,NA,TGTGCCAGCAGCTCTACAGGCAGGGTACCTTTCTTT,CASSSTGRVPFF
TRBD2,TRBV6-1,15,TRBJ2-5,NA,TGTGCCAGCAGTGACTGGGACTATCGTCAAGAGACCCAGTACTTC,CASSDWDYRQETQYF
NA,TRBV27,14,TRBJ1-2,NA,TGTGCCAGCAAGATACAGGGTACTAACTATGGCTACACCTTC,CASKIQGTNYGYTF
NA,TRBV30,16,TRBJ1-3,NA,TGTGCCTGGAGAGGGAGCAGGGGTGGCCCTGGAAACACCATATATTTT,CAWRGSRGGPGNTIYF
TRBD2,TRBV5-4,16,TRBJ2-7,NA,TGTGCCAGCAGCTTGGTCCGGACTAGCGTATCCTACGAGCAGTACTTC,CASSLVRTSVSYEQYF
NA,TRBV5-6,14,TRBJ1-2,NA,TGTGCCAGCAGCTGTCGACAGCCCCCTTATGGCTACACCTTC,CASSCRQPPYGYTF
TRBD2,TRBV5-1,15,TRBJ2-7,NA,TGCGCCAGCAGCTTGGTGGGAGCGGGAGGGTACGAGCAGTACTTC,CASSLVGAGGYEQYF